This T cell receptor (beta chain) was recorded in a study of T cells after yellow fever vaccination. Overall study results and limits: Any FACS-sorted repertoire could hold abundant clonotypes that contaminate it from the bulk population. Compared with primary, the secondary response was weaker and peaked at day 5, not 15. Just a small share of clonotypes turned up in the CD4 compartment as well as the CD8 compartment.

In the case of this clonotype: Its antigen is not identified.

From the 5' RACE reads, TCRdb called clonotypes with MiXCR, one entry per CDR3 protein. The sample lists some 600,000 distinct CDR3 sequences, 9% to 15% occurring once. The specimen comprised PBMCs, sampled on the day of the yellow fever booster vaccination. The sequence derives from a man younger than 45 who received the YFV17D yellow fever vaccine.

CDR3 loop: CAIPMWGADTGELFF. The CDR3 DNA reads as TGTGCCATCCCGATGTGGGGTGCGGACACCGGGGAGCTGTTTTTT. The chain recombines TRBV12-3 or TRBV12-4 with TRBJ2-2, with no clear D. Deletions cut 10 bases from V and 3 bases from J, with 18 bases between. The CDR3 has 15 residues.